This TCR beta chain was sequenced during a study of identical twins. A single record per CDR3 protein comes from TCRdb applying MiXCR to the 5' RACE reads. The sample gives 690,000 or so distinct CDR3 sequences, less than 10% of which show up once; around 0.98% is in the top ten. The V gene's germline CDR1 is DFQATT and CDR2 SNEGSKA (reference sequence). This CDR3 contains 13 residues. Trimming removed 6 bases from V and 6 bases from J, with 17 bases in between. This sample was also put to use in a study of yellow fever vaccine responses in identical twins. That paper notes: Reportedly, twins' vaccine T cell responses looked partly convergent and partly personalized.

The chain uses TRBV20-1 and TRBJ2-5, with D possibly being TRBD1 or TRBD2 (6 bases each). The sample taken for sequencing was PBMCs. The TCR originated in a woman aged 18-29 years in good health. This CDR3 reads CSALMDRGQTQYF. For the CDR3, the DNA is TGCAGTGCCCTGATGGACCGGGGGCAGACCCAGTACTTC.